These 15 T cell receptor beta chains share one sample of origin, sequenced in a study of blood T cells in healthy people across ages. A sample-barcoded 5' primer and a J-beta primer mix were used in a second PCR of about 6 to 11 cycles. TCRdb redid the calling of the 5' RACE reads with MiXCR, one entry per CDR3 protein. The sample lists about 840,000 distinct CDR3 sequences, 29% seen once, with roughly a tenth in the top ten. Separately, the same data were catalogued under a study of T cells of mothers and their children.

Sequencing was performed on blood. The receptors were gathered from a middle-aged woman in good health.

This clonotype was recorded at least ten times. The chain carries TRBV4-1 and TRBJ2-7, with D uncertain. The CDR3 sequence is 15 residues long. V lost 1 base and J 0 bases, leaving 10 bases between the germline ends. Germline lookup yields CDR1 MGHRA and CDR2 YSYEKL. CDR3 sequence (DNA): TGCGCCAGCAGCCAAGGCTCGGTCAGCTCCTACGAGCAGTACTTC. This encodes CASSQGSVSSYEQYF.

This clonotype appeared a single time. The CDR3: CASSPRDGANYGYTF. Here the CDR3 DNA reads TGCGCCAGCAGCCCGAGGGACGGAGCTAACTATGGCTACACCTTC. V and J are TRBV5-1 and TRBJ1-2; D possibly corresponds to TRBD1 (5 bases). The CDR3 has 15 residues. The V and J ends lost 4 bases and 0 bases respectively, with 13 bases between them. Per the germline V gene, CDR1 is SGHRS and CDR2 is YFSETQ.

This clonotype was seen more than once but under ten times. A read error may be the cause here, since a much bigger clone is one base away. This chain joins TRBV24-1 and TRBJ2-1; 8 positions match TRBD2. This CDR3 has 16 amino acids. V gave up 4 bases and J gave up 2 bases; unmatched junction bases: 6. From germline, CDR1 is KGHDR and CDR2 SFDVKD. CDR3 DNA sequence: TGTGCCACCAGTGACCGGCGGGGGGCCCCCTACAATGAGCAGTTCTTC. Protein sequence: CATSDRRGAPYNEQFF.

The chain joins TRBV7-3 to TRBJ2-1; D is perhaps TRBD2 (6 bases). With 0 bases removed from V and 2 bases from J, the gap between germline ends came to 11 bases. CDR3 length equals 16 residues. The V gene's germline CDR1 is SGHTA and CDR2 FQGTGA. CDR3 protein: CASSLTGGLAYNEQFF. The CDR3 DNA is TGTGCCAGCAGCTTAACGGGAGGTCTAGCCTACAATGAGCAGTTCTTC.

The CDR3 sequence: CSARALQGADETQYF. The CDR3 bases are TGCAGTGCTAGGGCCCTACAGGGGGCAGATGAGACCCAGTACTTC. The V and J genes are TRBV20-1 and TRBJ2-5; the match to TRBD1 covers 9 bases. The V gene end was trimmed by 3 bases and the J gene end by 5 bases; junction bases not matched to a gene: 10. CDR3 length: 15 residues. CDR1 DFQATT and CDR2 SNEGSKA come from the germline V gene (reference sequence).

A note on this clonotype: A read error is possible here, since a much larger clone lies one base away. The rearrangement links TRBV28 to TRBJ1-1, with no clear D. This CDR3 is built from 13 residues. Germline CDR1 and CDR2: MDHEN and SYDVKM. Trimming took 2 bases from V and 11 from J, leaving 15 bases between them. This CDR3 is CASSLSPRGMAFF. CDR3 DNA sequence: TGTGCCAGCAGTTTAAGCCCGCGCGGGATGGCTTTCTTT. The full variable domain, with the rest looked up from reference TRBV28 and TRBJ1-1, is DVKVTQSSRYLVKRTGEKVFLECVQDMDHENMFWYRQDPGLGLRLIYFSYDVKMKEKGDIPEGYSVSREKKERFSLILESASTNQTSMYLCASSLSPRGMAFFGQGTRLTVV.

The chain uses TRBV29-1 and TRBJ2-2; 7 bases are a match to TRBD1. Germline lookup yields CDR1 SQVTM and CDR2 ANQGSEA. The J segment lost 0 bases and the V segment lost 7 bases, leaving 5 bases of the junction unmatched. This CDR3 has 14 amino acids. CDR3: CSAYRGANTGELFF. DNA for the CDR3: TGCAGCGCATACAGGGGTGCGAACACCGGGGAGCTGTTTTTT.

This clonotype was counted a few times. The V gene is TRBV24-1, the J gene TRBJ1-5, with 10 bases lining up with TRBD1. CDR1 is KGHDR and CDR2 is SFDVKD in the germline V gene. V dropped 5 bases and J dropped 5; count of bases not matched to a gene: 5. The CDR3 contains 15 residues. In DNA, the CDR3 is TGTGCCACCAGTGGCCCGGGACAGGGGCATCAGCCCCAGCATTTT. Translating gives CATSGPGQGHQPQHF.

The rearrangement links TRBV7-6 to TRBJ2-1; D is perhaps TRBD1 (6 bases). Gene TRBJ2-7 matches the end of the DNA better, so the J call may be wrong. The CDR3 has 15 amino acids. In germline, CDR1 is SGHVS, CDR2 FNYEAQ. The CDR3 coding sequence is TGTGCCAGCAGCTTATCGGACAGTTCCTACAATGAGCAGTACTTC. It encodes CASSLSDSSYNEQYF.

The sample holds a few counts of this clonotype. J is TRBJ2-1 and V is TRBV11-2; 16 bases agree with TRBD2. This CDR3 contains 18 residues. Germline CDR1 SGHAT, CDR2 FQNNGV. V lost 1 base to trimming and J lost 3 bases; unmatched junction nucleotides: 3. CDR3 protein: CASSLAGLAGGNYNEQFF. CDR3 sequence (DNA): TGTGCCAGCAGCTTAGCGGGACTAGCGGGGGGGAACTACAATGAGCAGTTCTTC. The full variable domain, completed using reference TRBV11-2 and TRBJ2-1, is EAGVAQSPRYKIIEKRQSVAFWCNPISGHATLYWYQQILGQGPKLLIQFQNNGVVDDSQLPKDRFSAERLKGVDSTLKIQPAKLEDSAVYLCASSLAGLAGGNYNEQFFGPGTRLTVL.

This clonotype has ten or more counts. The chain carries TRBV28 and TRBJ2-7, with D tentatively TRBD1 (5 bases). The germline V and J ends were trimmed by 9 bases and 2 bases, with 11 bases remaining between them. Germline V gives CDR1 MDHEN, CDR2 SYDVKM. The CDR3 length is 12 residues. The CDR3, as DNA: TGTGCCAGTAAGGGGCCAACCTACGAGCAGTACTTC. It specifies CASKGPTYEQYF.

Ten or more counts support this clonotype. The rearrangement joins TRBV7-9 to TRBJ2-1; D ambiguous. The CDR3 sequence is 13 residues long. The V end lost 0 bases, the J end lost 4 bases, and 4 bases lay between the germline ends. CDR1 and CDR2 (germline): SEHNR, FQNEAQ (reference sequence). The CDR3 is CASSLAEYNEQFF. The DNA of the CDR3 is TGTGCCAGCAGCTTAGCCGAGTACAATGAGCAGTTCTTC.

This clonotype has just a few counts. The chain recombines TRBV30 with TRBJ2-1; no reliable D call. CDR3 length equals 13 residues. Deletions cut 1 base from V and 2 bases from J, with 6 bases between. Germline V gene sequence: CDR1 GTSNPN, CDR2 SVGIG (reference sequence). The CDR3 coding sequence is TGTGCCTGGAGTGCTAGGACCTACAATGAGCAGTTCTTC. It codes for CAWSARTYNEQFF.

V and J are TRBV5-6 and TRBJ2-6; D possibly corresponds to TRBD2 (5 bases). V shed 2 bases and J shed 4 bases, with 7 bases lying between them. This CDR3 contains 14 residues. Germline CDR1 is SGHDT and CDR2 is YYEEEE. The CDR3 reads CASSFLAGANVLTF. The CDR3, as DNA: TGTGCCAGCAGCTTTCTAGCCGGGGCCAACGTCCTGACTTTC. Together with reference TRBV5-6 and TRBJ2-6, the CDR3 gives the full variable domain: DAGVTQSPTHLIKTRGQQVTLRCSPKSGHDTVSWYQQALGQGPQFIFQYYEEEERQRGNFPDRFSGHQFPNYSSELNVNALLLGDSALYLCASSFLAGANVLTFGAGSRLTVL.

This chain connects TRBV5-1 to TRBJ2-1; 14 bases are shared with TRBD2. The CDR3 consists of 13 residues. In germline, CDR1 is SGHRS, CDR2 YFSETQ. After removal of 4 bases from V and 15 bases from J, the junction contained 6 bases not matched to a gene. Here the CDR3 reads CASSMTSGGASFF. The CDR3 DNA follows: TGCGCCAGCAGCATGACTAGCGGGGGGGCGTCGTTCTTC.